The following is a T cell receptor (beta chain) sequence with its context. Using unique molecular identifiers, the investigators prepared the TCRbeta library. A single record per CDR3 protein comes from TCRdb applying MiXCR to the PCR reads. The sample includes some 200,000 distinct CDR3 sequences, roughly 10% of them seen just once. The data are from a study of T-cell reconstitution after alpha-beta-depleted transplantation in children. The TCR was taken from a human donor who donated a stem cell graft to a child with acute lymphoblastic leukemia. The sequences come from PBMCs from the stem cell graft donor, collected from the stem cell graft.

The CDR3 sequence: CSATRLAGGFQETQYF. In DNA form, the CDR3 reads TGCAGTGCTACCAGACTAGCGGGGGGTTTCCAAGAGACCCAGTACTTC. The V and J genes are TRBV20-1 and TRBJ2-5; 13 bases match TRBD2. The CDR3 runs to 16 residues. Per the germline V gene, CDR1 is DFQATT and CDR2 is SNEGSKA (reference sequence). V was clipped by 4 bases and J by 1 base; unmatched bases: 6.